This T cell receptor beta chain was profiled in a study of T cell responses to AZD1222 COVID-19 vaccine. Study findings and constraints: Increased Spike-specific TCR breadth and depth were observed after two AZD1222 doses. Researchers took repertoire samples only after the peak T cell response had come. Donors skewed white British and female; clonal diversity was possibly underestimated.

The germline CDR1 and CDR2 sequences are SGHDT and YYEEEE. The CDR3 extends over 13 amino acids. The V end was cut by 4 bases, the J end by 3 bases, with 11 bases between. As regards this clone: Its target is not known.

Clones were sequenced by immunoSEQ multiplex PCR, and TCRdb holds only the in-frame ones, with some missing. Among approximately 100,000 clones listed, 85% to 90% were seen once. The rearrangement links TRBV5-6 to TRBJ2-7, with TRBD1 as a possible D gene (6 bases). The origin of this receptor is an adult in good health. This sample comprised peripheral blood, obtained on day 0 of AZD1222 vaccination. DNA for the CDR3: TGTGCCAGCAGCCTCGGGACAAACTACGAGCAGTACTTC. It encodes CASSLGTNYEQYF.